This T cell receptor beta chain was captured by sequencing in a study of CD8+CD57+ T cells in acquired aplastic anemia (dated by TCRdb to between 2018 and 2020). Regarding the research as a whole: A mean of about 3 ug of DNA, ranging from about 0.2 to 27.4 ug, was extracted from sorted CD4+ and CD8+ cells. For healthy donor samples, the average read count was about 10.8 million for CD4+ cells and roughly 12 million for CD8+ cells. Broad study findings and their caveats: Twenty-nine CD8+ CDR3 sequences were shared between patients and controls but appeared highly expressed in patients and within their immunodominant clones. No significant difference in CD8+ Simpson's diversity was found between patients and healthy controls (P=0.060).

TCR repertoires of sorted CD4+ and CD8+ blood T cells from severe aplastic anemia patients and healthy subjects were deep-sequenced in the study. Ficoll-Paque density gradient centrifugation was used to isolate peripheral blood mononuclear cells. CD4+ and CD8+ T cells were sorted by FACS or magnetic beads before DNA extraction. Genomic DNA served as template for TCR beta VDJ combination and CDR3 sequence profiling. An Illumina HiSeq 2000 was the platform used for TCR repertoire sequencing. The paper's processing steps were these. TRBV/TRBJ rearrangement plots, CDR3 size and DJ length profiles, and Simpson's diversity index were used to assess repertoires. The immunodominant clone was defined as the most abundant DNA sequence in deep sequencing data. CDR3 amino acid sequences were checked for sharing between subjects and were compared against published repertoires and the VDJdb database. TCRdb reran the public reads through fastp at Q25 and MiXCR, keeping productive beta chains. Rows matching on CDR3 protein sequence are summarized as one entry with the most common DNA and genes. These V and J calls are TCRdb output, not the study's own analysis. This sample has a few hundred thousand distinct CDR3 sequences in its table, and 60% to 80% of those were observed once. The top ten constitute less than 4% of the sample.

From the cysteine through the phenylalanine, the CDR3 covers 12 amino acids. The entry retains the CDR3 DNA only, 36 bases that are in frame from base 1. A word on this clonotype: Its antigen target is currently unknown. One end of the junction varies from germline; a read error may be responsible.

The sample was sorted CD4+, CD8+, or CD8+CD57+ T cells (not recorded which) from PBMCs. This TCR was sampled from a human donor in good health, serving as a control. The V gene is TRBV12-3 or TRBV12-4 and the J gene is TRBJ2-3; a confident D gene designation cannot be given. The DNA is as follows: TGTGCCAGCCAGCCAGCGATGGATACGGAGTATTTT. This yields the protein CASQPAMDTEYF.